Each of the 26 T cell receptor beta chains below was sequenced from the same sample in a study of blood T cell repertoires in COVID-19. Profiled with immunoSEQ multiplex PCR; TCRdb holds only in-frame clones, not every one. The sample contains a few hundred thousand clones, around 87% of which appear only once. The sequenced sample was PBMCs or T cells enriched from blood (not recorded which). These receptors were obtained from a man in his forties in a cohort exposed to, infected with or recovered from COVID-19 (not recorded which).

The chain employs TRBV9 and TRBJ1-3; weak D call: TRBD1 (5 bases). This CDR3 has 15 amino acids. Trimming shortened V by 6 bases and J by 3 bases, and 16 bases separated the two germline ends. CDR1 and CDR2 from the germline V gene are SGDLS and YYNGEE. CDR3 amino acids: CASTSGVRGGNTIYF. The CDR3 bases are TGTGCCAGCACCTCGGGGGTCCGCGGTGGAAACACCATATATTTT.

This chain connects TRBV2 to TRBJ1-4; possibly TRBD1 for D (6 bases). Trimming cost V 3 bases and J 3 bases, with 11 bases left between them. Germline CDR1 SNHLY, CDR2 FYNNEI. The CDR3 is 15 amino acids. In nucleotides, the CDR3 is TGTGCCAGCAGTGACCTCAGGGGAGCTAATGAAAAACTGTTTTTT. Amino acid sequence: CASSDLRGANEKLFF.

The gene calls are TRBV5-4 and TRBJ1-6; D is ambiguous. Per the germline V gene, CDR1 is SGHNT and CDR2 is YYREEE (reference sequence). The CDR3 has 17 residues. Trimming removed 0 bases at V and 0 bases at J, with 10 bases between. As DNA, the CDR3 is TGTGCCAGCAGCTTGGCCGGGGATCCCTCCTATAATTCACCCCTCCACTTT. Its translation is CASSLAGDPSYNSPLHF. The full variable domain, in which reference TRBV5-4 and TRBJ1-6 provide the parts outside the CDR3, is ETGVTQSPTHLIKTRGQQVTLRCSSQSGHNTVSWYQQALGQGPQFIFQYYREEENGRGNFPPRFSGLQFPNYSSELNVNALELDDSALYLCASSLAGDPSYNSPLHFGNGTRLTVT.

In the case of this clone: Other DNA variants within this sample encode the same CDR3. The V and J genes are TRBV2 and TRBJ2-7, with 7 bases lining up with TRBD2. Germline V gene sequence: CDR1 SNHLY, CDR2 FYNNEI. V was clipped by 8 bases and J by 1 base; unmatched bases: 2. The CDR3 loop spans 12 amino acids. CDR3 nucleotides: TGTGCCAGCGGCGGGAGTTCCTACGAGCAGTACTTC. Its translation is CASGGSSYEQYF.

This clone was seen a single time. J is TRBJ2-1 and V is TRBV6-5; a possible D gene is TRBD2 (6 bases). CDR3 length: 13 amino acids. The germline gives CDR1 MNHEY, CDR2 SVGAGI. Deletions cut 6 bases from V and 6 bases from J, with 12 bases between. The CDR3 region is CASSRLVSNEQFF. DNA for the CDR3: TGTGCCAGCAGCAGACTAGTTTCCAATGAGCAGTTCTTC.

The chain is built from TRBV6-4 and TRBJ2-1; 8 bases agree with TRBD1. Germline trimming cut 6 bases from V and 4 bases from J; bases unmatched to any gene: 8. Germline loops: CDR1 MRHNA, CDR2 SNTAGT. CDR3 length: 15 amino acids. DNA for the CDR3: TGTGCCAGCAGACTCCGGGACAGGAGATACAATGAGCAGTTCTTC. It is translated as CASRLRDRRYNEQFF.

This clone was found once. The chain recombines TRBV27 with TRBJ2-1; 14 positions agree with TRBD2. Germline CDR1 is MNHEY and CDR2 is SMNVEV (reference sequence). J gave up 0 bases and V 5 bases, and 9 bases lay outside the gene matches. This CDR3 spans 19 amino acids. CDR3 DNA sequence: TGTGCCAGCAGTCCAAGGGGGACTAGCGGGGGCAGCTCCTACAATGAGCAGTTCTTC. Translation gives CASSPRGTSGGSSYNEQFF.

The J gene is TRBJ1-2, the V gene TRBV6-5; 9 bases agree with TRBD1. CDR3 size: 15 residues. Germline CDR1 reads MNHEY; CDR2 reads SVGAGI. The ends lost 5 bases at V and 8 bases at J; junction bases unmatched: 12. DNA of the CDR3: TGTGCCAGCAGTCCCTACGGACAGGGGCGAGAGGGCTACACCTTC. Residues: CASSPYGQGREGYTF.

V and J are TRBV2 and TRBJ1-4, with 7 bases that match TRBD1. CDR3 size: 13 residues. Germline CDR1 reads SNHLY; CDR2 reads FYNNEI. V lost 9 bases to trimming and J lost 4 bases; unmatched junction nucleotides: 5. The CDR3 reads CARKDRSNEKLFF. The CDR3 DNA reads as TGTGCCAGAAAGGACAGGAGTAATGAAAAACTGTTTTTT.

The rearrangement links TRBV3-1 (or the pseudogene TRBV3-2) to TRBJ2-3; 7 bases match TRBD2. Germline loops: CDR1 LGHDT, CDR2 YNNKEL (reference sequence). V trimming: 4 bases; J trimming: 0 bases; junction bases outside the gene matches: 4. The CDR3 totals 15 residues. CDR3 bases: TGTGCCAGCAGCCGCCGGGACTATAGCACAGATACGCAGTATTTT. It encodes CASSRRDYSTDTQYF.

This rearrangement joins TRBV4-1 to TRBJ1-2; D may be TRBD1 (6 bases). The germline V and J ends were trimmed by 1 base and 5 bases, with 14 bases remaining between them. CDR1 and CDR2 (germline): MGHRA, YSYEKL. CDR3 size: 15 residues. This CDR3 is CASSQVQGQTYGYTF. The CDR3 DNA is TGCGCCAGCAGCCAAGTTCAAGGACAGACATATGGCTACACCTTC.

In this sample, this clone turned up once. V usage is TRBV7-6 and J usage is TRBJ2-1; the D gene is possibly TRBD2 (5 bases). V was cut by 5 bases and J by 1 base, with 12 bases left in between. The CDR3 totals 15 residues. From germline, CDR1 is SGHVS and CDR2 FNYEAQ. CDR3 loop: CASSRTRGSYNEQFF. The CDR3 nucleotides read TGTGCCAGCAGCCGAACTAGAGGGTCCTACAATGAGCAGTTCTTC.

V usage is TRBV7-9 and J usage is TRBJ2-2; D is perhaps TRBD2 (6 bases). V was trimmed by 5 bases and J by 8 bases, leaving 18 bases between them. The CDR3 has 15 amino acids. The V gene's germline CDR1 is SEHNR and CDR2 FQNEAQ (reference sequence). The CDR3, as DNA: TGTGCCAGCAGCATCCGATCGGTGACTAGTGGGGAGCTGTTTTTT. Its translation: CASSIRSVTSGELFF.

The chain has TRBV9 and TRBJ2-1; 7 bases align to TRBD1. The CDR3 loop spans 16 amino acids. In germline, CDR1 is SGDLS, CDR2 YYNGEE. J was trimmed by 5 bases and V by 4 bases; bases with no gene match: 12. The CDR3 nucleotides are TGTGCCAGCAGCCGAAAACAGGGGTGGCCAGACAATGAGCAGTTCTTC. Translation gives CASSRKQGWPDNEQFF.

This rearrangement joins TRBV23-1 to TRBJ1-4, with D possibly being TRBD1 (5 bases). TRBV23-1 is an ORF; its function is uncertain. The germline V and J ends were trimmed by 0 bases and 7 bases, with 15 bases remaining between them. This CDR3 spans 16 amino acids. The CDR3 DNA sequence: TGCGCCAGCAGTCAATCCCGCGCCCAGGGTGGTGAAAAACTGTTTTTT. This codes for CASSQSRAQGGEKLFF.

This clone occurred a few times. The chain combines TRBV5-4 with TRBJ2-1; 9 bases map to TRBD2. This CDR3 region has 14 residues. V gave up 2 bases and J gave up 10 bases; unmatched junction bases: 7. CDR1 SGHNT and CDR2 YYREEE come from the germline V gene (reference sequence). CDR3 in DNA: TGTGCCAGCAGCTTAATAGCGGGAGTTCGGGAGCAGTTCTTC. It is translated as CASSLIAGVREQFF.

The CDR3 nucleotides are TGTGCCAGCGGGGCTTGGGATCGGAGTGGCTACACCTTC. It yields the protein CASGAWDRSGYTF. The V and J genes are TRBV27 and TRBJ1-2; maybe TRBD1 (5 bases). The CDR3 spans 13 residues. Germline CDR1 MNHEY, CDR2 SMNVEV (reference sequence). V gave up 8 bases and J gave up 7 bases, with 17 bases separating them.

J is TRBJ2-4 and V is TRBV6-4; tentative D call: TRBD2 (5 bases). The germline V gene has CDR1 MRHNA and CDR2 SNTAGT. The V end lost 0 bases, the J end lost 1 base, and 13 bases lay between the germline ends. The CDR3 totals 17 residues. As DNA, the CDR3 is TGTGCCAGCAGTGACTCGAAGGACTTAGTTGCCAAAAACATTCAGTACTTC. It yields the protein CASSDSKDLVAKNIQYF.

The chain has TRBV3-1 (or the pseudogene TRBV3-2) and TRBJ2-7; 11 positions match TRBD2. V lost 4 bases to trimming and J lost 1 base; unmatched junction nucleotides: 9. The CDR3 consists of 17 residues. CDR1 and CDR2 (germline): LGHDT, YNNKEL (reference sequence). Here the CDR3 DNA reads TGTGCCAGCAGCCGACTAAGAGGGACTAGCGGTTCCTACGAGCAGTACTTC. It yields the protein CASSRLRGTSGSYEQYF.

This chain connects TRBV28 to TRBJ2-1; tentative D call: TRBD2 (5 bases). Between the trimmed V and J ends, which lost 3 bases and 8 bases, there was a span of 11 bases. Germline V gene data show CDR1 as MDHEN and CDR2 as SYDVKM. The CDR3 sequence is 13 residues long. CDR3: CASSFSGSDEQFF. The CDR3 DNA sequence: TGTGCCAGCAGTTTTTCGGGAAGCGATGAGCAGTTCTTC.

DNA of the CDR3: TGTGCCACCAGTGACTCCGACCTAATTCAGGGGAACACTGAAGCTTTCTTT. Translation: CATSDSDLIQGNTEAFF. V and J are TRBV24-1 and TRBJ1-1; D is possibly TRBD1 (5 bases). The germline V and J ends were trimmed by 4 bases and 1 base, with 18 bases remaining between them. The CDR3 loop spans 17 amino acids. In germline, CDR1 is KGHDR, CDR2 SFDVKD.

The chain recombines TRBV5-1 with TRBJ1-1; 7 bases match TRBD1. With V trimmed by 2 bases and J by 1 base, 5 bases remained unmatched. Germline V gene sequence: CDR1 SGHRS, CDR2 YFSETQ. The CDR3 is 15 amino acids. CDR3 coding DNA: TGCGCCAGCAGCTTCACAGGGGTAGGGAACACTGAAGCTTTCTTT. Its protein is CASSFTGVGNTEAFF.

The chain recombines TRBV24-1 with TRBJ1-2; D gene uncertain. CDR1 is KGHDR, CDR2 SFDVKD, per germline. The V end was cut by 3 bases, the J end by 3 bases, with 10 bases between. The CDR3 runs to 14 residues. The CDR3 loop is CATSDSMVDYGYTF. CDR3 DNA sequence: TGTGCCACCAGTGATAGTATGGTAGACTATGGCTACACCTTC.

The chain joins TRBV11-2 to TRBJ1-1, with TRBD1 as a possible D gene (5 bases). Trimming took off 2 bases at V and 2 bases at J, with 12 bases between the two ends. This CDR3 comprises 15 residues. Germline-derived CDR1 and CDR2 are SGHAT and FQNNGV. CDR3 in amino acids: CASSLFGHPNTEAFF. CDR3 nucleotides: TGTGCCAGCAGCTTATTTGGACACCCAAACACTGAAGCTTTCTTT. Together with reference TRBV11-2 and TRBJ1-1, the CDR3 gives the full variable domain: EAGVAQSPRYKIIEKRQSVAFWCNPISGHATLYWYQQILGQGPKLLIQFQNNGVVDDSQLPKDRFSAERLKGVDSTLKIQPAKLEDSAVYLCASSLFGHPNTEAFFGQGTRLTVV.

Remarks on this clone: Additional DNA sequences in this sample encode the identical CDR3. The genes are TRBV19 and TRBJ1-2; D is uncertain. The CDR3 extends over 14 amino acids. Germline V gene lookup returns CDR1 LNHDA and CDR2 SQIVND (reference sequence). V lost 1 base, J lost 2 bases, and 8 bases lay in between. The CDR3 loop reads CASSIVGGNYGYTF. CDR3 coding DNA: TGTGCCAGTAGTATAGTCGGCGGCAACTATGGCTACACCTTC. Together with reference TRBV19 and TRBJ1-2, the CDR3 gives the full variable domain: DGGITQSPKYLFRKEGQNVTLSCEQNLNHDAMYWYRQDPGQGLRLIYYSQIVNDFQKGDIAEGYSVSREKKESFPLTVTSAQKNPTAFYLCASSIVGGNYGYTFGSGTRLTVV.

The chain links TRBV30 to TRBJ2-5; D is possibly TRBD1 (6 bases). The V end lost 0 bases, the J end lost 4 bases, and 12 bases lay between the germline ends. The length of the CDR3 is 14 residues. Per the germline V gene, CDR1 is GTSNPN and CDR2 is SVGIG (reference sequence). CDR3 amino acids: CAWSVETGGETQYF. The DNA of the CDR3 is TGTGCCTGGAGTGTAGAGACAGGAGGAGAGACCCAGTACTTC.